Described below is a single TCR beta chain sequence and its context. This specimen comes from a study of T cell changes during pregnancy in multiple sclerosis. The CDR3 extends over 12 amino acids. Trimming removed 10 bases at V and 2 bases at J, with 11 bases between. The germline V gene encodes CDR1 ENHRY and CDR2 SYGVKD. The table came from immunoSEQ multiplex PCR; TCRdb's copy has only in-frame clones and leaves some out. The data show 25,000 to 35,000 clones, approximately 90% seen once. This clonotype originated in a female donor in good health, enrolled as a control in a pregnancy study. This chain joins TRBV10-3 and TRBJ1-1, with D maybe TRBD1 (6 bases). Material: peripheral blood, obtained in the first trimester of pregnancy. For the CDR3, the DNA is TGTGCCACCGGGACACTTAACACTGAAGCTTTCTTT. The encoded protein is CATGTLNTEAFF.